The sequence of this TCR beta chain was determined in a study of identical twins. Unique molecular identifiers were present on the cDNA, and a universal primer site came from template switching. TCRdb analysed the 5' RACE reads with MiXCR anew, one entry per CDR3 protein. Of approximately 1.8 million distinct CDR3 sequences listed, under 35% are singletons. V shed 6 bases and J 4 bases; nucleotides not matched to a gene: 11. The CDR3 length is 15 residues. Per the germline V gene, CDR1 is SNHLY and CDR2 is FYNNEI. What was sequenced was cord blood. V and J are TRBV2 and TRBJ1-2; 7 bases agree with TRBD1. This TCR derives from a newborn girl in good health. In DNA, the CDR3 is TGTGCCAGCAGCGACAGGGAGAATCATAGCTATGGCTACACCTTC. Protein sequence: CASSDRENHSYGYTF.